This T cell receptor (beta chain) is drawn from a study of beta chain features in type 1 diabetes. Overall study context: What patients shared with healthy donors was a similar profile of age, gender and cell yields. Sorted cells numbering 95 million to 110 million were examined across all samples.

For this clone: Its matching antigen is unknown.

Germline V lookup: CDR1 MDHEN, CDR2 SYDVKM. The CDR3 totals 16 residues. With V trimmed by 5 bases and J by 5 bases, 10 bases remained unmatched. Study-level results: Researchers could not determine here whether HLA type influences TCRB rearrangement. Fewer junction insertions and more nucleotide deletions appeared in type 1 diabetes patients.

The isolated RNA, all of it, was reverse transcribed, so expressed TCRB transcripts were what got sequenced. The repertoire was sequenced with immunoSEQ multiplex PCR; TCRdb's copy has only in-frame clones and lacks some. The data contain around 340,000 clones, less than 20% of them singletons. The sample taken for sequencing was naive CD4+ T cells from blood. The sequence derives from a woman between 18 and 29 years old in good health. The chain has TRBV28 and TRBJ2-5; 11 nucleotides match TRBD1. CDR3 sequence (DNA): TGTGCCAGCAGTGCCCTGGGACAGGGGGTGAGGGAGACCCAGTACTTC. Amino acids: CASSALGQGVRETQYF.